The subject of this entry is one TCR beta chain. Some clones are missing from TCRdb's copy, which holds only in-frame ones; the method was immunoSEQ multiplex PCR. The table has 130,000 or so clones, around 94% seen once. This record belongs to a study of control samples from healthy donors and cancer patients. The length of the CDR3 is 16 residues. Germline values: CDR1 SGHKS, CDR2 YYEKEE (reference sequence). V dropped 0 bases and J dropped 7 bases, with 14 bases sitting between them. The source is a man aged 55 to 70 with colorectal cancer. Sequenced material: PBMCs. This rearrangement joins TRBV5-5 to TRBJ1-6, with D uncertain. CDR3 in DNA: TGTGCCAGCAGCTTGGCACCCGGGCGCTCCAATTCACCCCTCCACTTT. It yields the protein CASSLAPGRSNSPLHF.